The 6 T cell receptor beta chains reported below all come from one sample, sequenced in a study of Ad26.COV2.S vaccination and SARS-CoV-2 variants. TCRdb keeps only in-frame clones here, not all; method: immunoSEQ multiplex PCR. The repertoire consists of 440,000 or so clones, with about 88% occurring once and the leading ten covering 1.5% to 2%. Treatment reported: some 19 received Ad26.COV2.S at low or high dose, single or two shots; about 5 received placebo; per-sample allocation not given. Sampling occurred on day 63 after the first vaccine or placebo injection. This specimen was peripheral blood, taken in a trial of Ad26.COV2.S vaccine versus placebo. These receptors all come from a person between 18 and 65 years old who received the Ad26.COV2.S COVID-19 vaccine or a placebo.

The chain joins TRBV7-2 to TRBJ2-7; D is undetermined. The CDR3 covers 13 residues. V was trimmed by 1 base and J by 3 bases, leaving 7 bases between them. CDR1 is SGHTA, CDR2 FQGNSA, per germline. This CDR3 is CASSLEPVYEQYF. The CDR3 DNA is TGTGCCAGCAGCTTAGAGCCGGTCTACGAGCAGTACTTC.

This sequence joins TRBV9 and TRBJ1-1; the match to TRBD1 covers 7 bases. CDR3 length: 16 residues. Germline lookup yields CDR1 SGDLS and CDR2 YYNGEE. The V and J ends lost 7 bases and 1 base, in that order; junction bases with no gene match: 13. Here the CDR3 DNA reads TGTGCCAGCTCCAATGGAGGGGGCATATGGAACACTGAAGCTTTCTTT. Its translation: CASSNGGGIWNTEAFF.

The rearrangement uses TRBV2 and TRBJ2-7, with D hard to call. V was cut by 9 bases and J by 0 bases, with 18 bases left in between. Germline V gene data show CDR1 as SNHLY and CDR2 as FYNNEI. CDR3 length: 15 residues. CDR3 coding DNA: TGTGCCAGTCAACCCGGCGGATCCTCCTCCTACGAGCAGTACTTC. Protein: CASQPGGSSSYEQYF.

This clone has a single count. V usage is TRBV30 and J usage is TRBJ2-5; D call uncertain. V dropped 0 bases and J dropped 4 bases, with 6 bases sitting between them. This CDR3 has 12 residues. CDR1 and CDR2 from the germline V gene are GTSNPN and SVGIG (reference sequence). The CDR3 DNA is TGTGCCTGGAGTGTACCCACAGAGACCCAGTACTTC. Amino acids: CAWSVPTETQYF.

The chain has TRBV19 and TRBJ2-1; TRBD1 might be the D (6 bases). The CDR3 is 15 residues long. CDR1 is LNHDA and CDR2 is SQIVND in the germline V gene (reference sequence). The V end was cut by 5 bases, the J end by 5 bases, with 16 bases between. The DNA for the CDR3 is TGTGCCAGTAGTGCATTTGCCGGGACAAACAATGAGCAGTTCTTC. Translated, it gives CASSAFAGTNNEQFF.

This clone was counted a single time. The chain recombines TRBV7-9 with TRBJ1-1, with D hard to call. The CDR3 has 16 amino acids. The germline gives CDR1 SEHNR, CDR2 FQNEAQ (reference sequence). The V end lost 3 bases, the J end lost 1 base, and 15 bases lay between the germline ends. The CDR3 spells CASSLLPNRANTEAFF. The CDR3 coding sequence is TGTGCCAGCAGCTTGCTACCTAACCGCGCGAACACTGAAGCTTTCTTT.